This is a list of T cell receptor beta chains from one sample in a study of PD-L1 blockade in urothelial cancer. Sequenced by immunoSEQ multiplex PCR; TCRdb stores in-frame clones only, minus some. Of fewer than 90,000 clones listed, 85% to 95% are singletons. This specimen consisted of PBMCs, obtained around atezolizumab (anti-PD-L1) treatment. These receptors were collected from an elderly woman with urothelial cancer. Both conserved end residues are part of each CDR3. D genes are given only for firm matches. A clone size is listed for some rows: how often the clone was seen (once, few, many), or a class if it is expanded.

>TRBV9|TRBJ1-3|-|-
TGTGCCAGCAGCGTAGGAGGGCTGCTAAAAGGAAACACCATATATTTT
CASSVGGLLKGNTIYF
>TRBV27|TRBJ1-2|-|-
TGTGCCAGCAGTTTAAGTAGGGGTTTTAACTATGGCTACACCTTC
CASSLSRGFNYGYTF
>TRBV7-8|TRBJ2-3|TRBD1|-
TGTGCCAGCAGCTTAAACAGGGGGCTTAAAGGAGATACGCAGTATTTT
CASSLNRGLKGDTQYF
>TRBV5-8|TRBJ2-3|TRBD2|-
TGTGCCAGCAGTCGCGGACTAGCGGGAGCCGGTACAGATACGCAGTATTTT
CASSRGLAGAGTDTQYF
>TRBV6-1|TRBJ1-2|TRBD1|-
TGTGCCAGCAGTGACCAGGACAGGGCGAATGGCTACACCTTC
CASSDQDRANGYTF
>TRBV25-1|TRBJ2-1|-|-
TGTGCCAGCAGTATAGACAATGAGCAGTTCTTC
CASSIDNEQFF
>TRBV6-5|TRBJ1-5|-|-
TGTGCCAGCAGTACTGACAGTGTGCGGCCCCAGCATTTT
CASSTDSVRPQHF
>TRBV5-1|TRBJ2-7|-|-
TGCGCCAGCAGCTTAAACCGAGGCTCCTACGAGCAGTACTTC
CASSLNRGSYEQYF
>TRBV5-6|TRBJ2-3|-|once
TGTGCCAGCAGCTTGGGGACTGAAGCCCATTATACGCAGTATTTT
CASSLGTEAHYTQYF
>TRBV6-8|TRBJ2-1|TRBD2|-
TGTGCCAGCAGTTACTCGAGGTCGACTAGCCACCGAGTAGTGTCCTACAATGAGCAGTTCTTC
CASSYSRSTSHRVVSYNEQFF
>TRBV5-4|TRBJ2-1|TRBD2|-
TGTGCCAGCAGCCTGGGCGGGGGACTAGCACTGTACAATGAGCAGTTCTTC
CASSLGGGLALYNEQFF
>TRBV7-9|TRBJ2-7|TRBD2|-
TGTGCCAGTGGGATACTAGCGGGAGTTGGCGAGCAGTACTTC
CASGILAGVGEQYF
>TRBV27|TRBJ1-1|TRBD1|few
TGTGCCAGCAGGGCGGACAGGATGAACACTGAAGCTTTCTTT
CASRADRMNTEAFF
>TRBV7-3|TRBJ2-2|-|-
TGTGCCAGCAGCTTAGAGGTCGGGGAGCTGTTTTTT
CASSLEVGELFF
>TRBV7-9|TRBJ1-4|-|-
TGTGCCAGCAGCTTAGACAGGGATAATGAAAAACTGTTTTTT
CASSLDRDNEKLFF
>TRBV19|TRBJ1-2|-|-
TGTGCCAGTAGGGACAGAATGAATGGCTACACCTTC
CASRDRMNGYTF
>TRBV9|TRBJ1-1|TRBD1|-
TGTGCCAGCAGCGACTCTGGGACAGGGGGGGCTGAAGCTTTCTTT
CASSDSGTGGAEAFF
>TRBV27|TRBJ1-1|-|few
TGTGCCAGCAGTTTTTCAGTCCAAGCGCTAGCTTTCTTT
CASSFSVQALAFF
>TRBV30|TRBJ2-1|TRBD2|-
TGTGCCTGGAGTAATAGCGGGGGGTGGGAGCAGTTCTTC
CAWSNSGGWEQFF
>TRBV5-8|TRBJ2-1|-|few
TGTGCCAGCAGCTTGGCACTCGCCGTCAATGAGCAGTTCTTC
CASSLALAVNEQFF
>TRBV2|TRBJ2-6|TRBD1|-
TGTGCCAGCAGTGGAACAGGGGGAGCATCTGGGGCCAACGTCCTGACTTTC
CASSGTGGASGANVLTF
>TRBV6-1|TRBJ2-1|-|-
TGTGCCAGCAGTGAACTGGACAGCGTCTACAATGAGCAGTTCTTC
CASSELDSVYNEQFF
>TRBV6-6|TRBJ2-3|TRBD1|-
TGTGCCAGCAAGGGACAGGGTGGAAATACGCAGTATTTT
CASKGQGGNTQYF
>TRBV6-1|TRBJ1-1|-|-
TGTGCCAGCAGTGAAGCGGGGACCACAGGGGAAGCTTTCTTT
CASSEAGTTGEAFF
>TRBV9|TRBJ1-1|-|-
TGTGCCAGCAGCGTATATGGGGGAGGGACCGAAGCTTTCTTT
CASSVYGGGTEAFF
>TRBV10-3|TRBJ2-2|-|-
TGTGCCATCAGTGGGCCCCCGCAGGGGGGGAACACCGGGGAGCTGTTTTTT
CAISGPPQGGNTGELFF
>TRBV7-9|TRBJ1-3|-|-
TGTGCCAGCAGCCTGGACGGGAGCTCTGGAAACACCATATATTTT
CASSLDGSSGNTIYF
>TRBV27|TRBJ2-2|TRBD1|once
TGTGCCAGCAGTTTCACTATGACAGGGGGCGTCCCCGGGGAGCTGTTTTTT
CASSFTMTGGVPGELFF
>TRBV6-6|TRBJ2-7|TRBD1|once
TGTGCCAGCAGAACGACAGGGCCCGAGCAGTACTTC
CASRTTGPEQYF
>TRBV7-3|TRBJ2-2|TRBD1|-
TGTGCCAGCAGCTCGACAGGGGCGGACACCGGGGAGCTGTTTTTT
CASSSTGADTGELFF
>TRBV19|TRBJ2-1|TRBD1|few
TGTGCCAGGAAGGGAGGCCAGGGGGCAAATGAGCAGTTCTTC
CARKGGQGANEQFF
>TRBV10-2|TRBJ2-2|-|-
TGCGCCAGCAGGTGGGGACATCGCACCGGGGAGCTGTTTTTT
CASRWGHRTGELFF
>TRBV19|TRBJ2-1|-|-
TGTGCCAGTAGTATACGGGGGAATGAGCAGTTCTTC
CASSIRGNEQFF
>TRBV19|TRBJ2-7|-|-
TGTGCCAGTTCAACTCCGGCCTACGAGCAGTACTTC
CASSTPAYEQYF
>TRBV6-6|TRBJ2-1|TRBD1|-
TGTGCCAGCAGTTACCCGGGACAGGGGTACAATGAGCAGTTCTTC
CASSYPGQGYNEQFF
>TRBV5-6|TRBJ2-1|TRBD1|-
TGTGCCAGCAGCTCAAAACAGGGGATAACTGTCTACAATGAGCAGTTCTTC
CASSSKQGITVYNEQFF
>TRBV2|TRBJ2-2|-|-
TGTGCCAGCAGTGCTCGGGGAGCCACCGGGGAGCTGTTTTTT
CASSARGATGELFF
>TRBV6-1|TRBJ1-1|TRBD1|-
TGTGCCAGCAGTGCGACAGGGTTGAACACTGAAGCTTTCTTT
CASSATGLNTEAFF
>TRBV19|TRBJ1-1|-|-
TGTGCCAGTAGTCCGGCGGGGGTCAACCTGAACACTGAAGCTTTCTTT
CASSPAGVNLNTEAFF
>TRBV5-1|TRBJ2-5|TRBD2|once
TGCGCCACCTCCCTCACTAGCGGGAAACAAGAGACCCAGTACTTC
CATSLTSGKQETQYF
>TRBV29-1|TRBJ2-7|TRBD1|-
TGCAGCGTTGAAATAGGACAGGACTACGAGCAGTACTTC
CSVEIGQDYEQYF
>TRBV19|TRBJ2-3|-|-
TGTGCCAGTAGTAGTATGGGGCGGAGAGCAGGCACAGATACGCAGTATTTT
CASSSMGRRAGTDTQYF
>TRBV28|TRBJ1-5|TRBD1|-
TGTGCCAGCAGCGAACACAGGGGGCTAGGGCAGCCCCAGCATTTT
CASSEHRGLGQPQHF
>TRBV27|TRBJ2-1|TRBD1|-
TGTGCCAGCAGTCCAGGGGACAGCCACTACAATGAGCAGTTCTTC
CASSPGDSHYNEQFF
>TRBV6-5|TRBJ2-3|TRBD2|-
TGTGCCAGCAGCCGACTAGCGGGATTCACAGATACGCAGTATTTT
CASSRLAGFTDTQYF
>TRBV28|TRBJ2-7|-|once
TGTGCCAGCAGTAGGGGCGGTTCCACCTACGAGCAGTACTTC
CASSRGGSTYEQYF
>TRBV9|TRBJ2-5|TRBD2|-
TGTGCCAGCAGCGCGGGGGGTTGGCAAGAGACCCAGTACTTC
CASSAGGWQETQYF
>TRBV15|TRBJ2-7|-|-
TGTGCCACCAGCAGAGATGTGGCCTCTTACGAGCAGTACTTC
CATSRDVASYEQYF
>TRBV25-1|TRBJ2-7|TRBD1|-
TGTGCCAGCAGTCCGCCGGGACAGGGCGTGTACGAGCAGTACTTC
CASSPPGQGVYEQYF
>TRBV30|TRBJ1-5|-|-
TGTGCCTACCGGACAGATAGCAATCAGCCCCAGCATTTT
CAYRTDSNQPQHF
>TRBV5-1|TRBJ1-1|TRBD1|-
TGCGCCAGCGGGACAGGGGTTTCCATGAACACTGAAGCTTTCTTT
CASGTGVSMNTEAFF
>TRBV6-6|TRBJ2-3|TRBD2|-
TGTGCCAGCAGTAGTAGCGGGAGAAGTTCAGATACGCAGTATTTT
CASSSSGRSSDTQYF